What follows are 13 T cell receptor beta chains derived from one specimen sequenced in a study of a mutant IDH1 vaccine in newly diagnosed glioma. Produced via immunoSEQ multiplex PCR; TCRdb's table is partial and in-frame only. The sample gives approximately 54,000 clones, roughly 80% of which show up once; 15% to 25% is in the top ten. Time point of the sample: baseline, week 1 (first vaccination visit). Treatment noted: pre-vaccination baseline after standard-of-care therapy. The sequencing here drew on PBMCs, taken from a glioma patient treated with radiotherapy, temozolomide or both. These receptors were collected from a man between 18 and 35 years old with glioma.

The chain carries TRBV7-8 and TRBJ2-7; 8 bases align to TRBD1. CDR1 is SGHVS, CDR2 FQNEAQ, per germline. J was trimmed by 5 bases and V by 5 bases; bases with no gene match: 14. This CDR3 region has 16 residues. CDR3 sequence reads: CASSPHRTGSPNEQYF. As DNA, the CDR3 is TGTGCCAGCAGCCCCCACCGGACAGGGTCGCCCAACGAGCAGTACTTC.

The rearrangement uses TRBV6-5 and TRBJ2-7; TRBD2 agrees at 10 bases. Trimming at V came to 5 bases and at J to 1 base, leaving 2 bases not matched to a gene. The CDR3 has 14 residues. Germline CDR1 reads MNHEY; CDR2 reads SVGAGI. CDR3 DNA: TGTGCCAGCAGTCTAGCGGGGGCTTCCTACGAGCAGTACTTC. As protein: CASSLAGASYEQYF.

The rearrangement uses TRBV2 and TRBJ1-6; D possibly corresponds to TRBD1 (5 bases). V was pared by 9 bases and J by 3 bases, with 18 bases between. The CDR3 consists of 16 residues. Germline V CDR1 and CDR2: SNHLY, FYNNEI. Here the CDR3 reads CARAASRGDYNSPLHF. CDR3 coding DNA: TGTGCCAGAGCCGCTAGTAGAGGGGACTATAATTCACCCCTCCACTTT. Using reference TRBV2 and TRBJ1-6 for the parts outside the CDR3, the full variable domain is EPEVTQTPSHQVTQMGQEVILRCVPISNHLYFYWYRQILGQKVEFLVSFYNNEISEKSEIFDDQFSVERPDGSNFTLKIRSTKLEDSAMYFCARAASRGDYNSPLHFGNGTRLTVT.

Worth noting for this clone: This sample includes further DNA sequences coding for the same CDR3. The chain has TRBV4-3 and TRBJ1-6; weak D call: TRBD1 (6 bases). The CDR3 length is 15 residues. Trimming took off 3 bases at V and 5 bases at J, with 11 bases between the two ends. Germline assignment: CDR1 LGHNA and CDR2 YSLEER. In DNA, the CDR3 is TGCGCCAGCAGCCAGGCGGCAGGGGATAATTCACCCCTCCACTTT. Its translation is CASSQAAGDNSPLHF.

The V gene is TRBV2, the J gene TRBJ1-4, with 8 bases fitting TRBD1. CDR3 length: 19 amino acids. Germline CDR1 reads SNHLY; CDR2 reads FYNNEI. The trim removed 0 bases at V and 6 bases at J, leaving 15 bases unmatched. DNA for the CDR3: TGTGCCAGCAGTGAAGCGCTTTACACTCAGACAGGGGAGGATGAAAAACTGTTTTTT. It yields the protein CASSEALYTQTGEDEKLFF. The full variable domain, in which reference TRBV2 and TRBJ1-4 provide the parts outside the CDR3, is EPEVTQTPSHQVTQMGQEVILRCVPISNHLYFYWYRQILGQKVEFLVSFYNNEISEKSEIFDDQFSVERPDGSNFTLKIRSTKLEDSAMYFCASSEALYTQTGEDEKLFFGSGTQLSVL.

The J gene is TRBJ2-7, the V gene TRBV28; 11 nucleotides agree with TRBD2. This CDR3 is 13 amino acids long. The V gene's germline CDR1 is MDHEN and CDR2 SYDVKM. V was pared by 5 bases and J by 8 bases, with 5 bases of the junction left unmatched. The CDR3 bases are TGTGCCAGCAGTCGACTAGCGGGACGTAAGCAGTACTTC. It yields the protein CASSRLAGRKQYF.

The chain couples TRBV19 to TRBJ2-6, with D perhaps matching TRBD2 (6 bases). In germline, CDR1 is LNHDA, CDR2 SQIVND (reference sequence). This CDR3 spans 18 amino acids. Trimming removed 7 bases at V and 0 bases at J, with 19 bases between. The CDR3, as DNA: TGTGCCAGTACCCCAGACAAGGGCGGGGCCTCTGGGGCCAACGTCCTGACTTTC. Its translation is CASTPDKGGASGANVLTF.

The chain joins TRBV27 to TRBJ2-2; D gene ambiguous. CDR1 is MNHEY and CDR2 is SMNVEV in the germline V gene (reference sequence). CDR3 length: 11 amino acids. V lost 6 bases and J lost 5, with 4 bases in between. This CDR3 reads CASSSTGELFF. The CDR3 region has the DNA TGTGCCAGCAGCAGTACCGGGGAGCTGTTTTTT.

This clone was found a few times. The chain recombines TRBV6-1 with TRBJ1-2, with D unresolved. V shed 6 bases and J shed 4 bases, with 9 bases lying between them. CDR3 length equals 12 residues. Germline CDR1 is MNHNS and CDR2 is SASEGT. The CDR3 sequence: CASRGFPYGYTF. The CDR3 DNA sequence: TGTGCCAGCAGAGGGTTCCCCTATGGCTACACCTTC.

The CDR3: CASSSLRSTSGGYAGELFF. The CDR3 nucleotides read TGTGCCAGCAGCTCTCTAAGAAGTACTAGCGGGGGGTATGCCGGGGAGCTGTTTTTT. The V gene is TRBV7-8, the J gene TRBJ2-2; TRBD2 matches 12 bases. The CDR3 is made up of 19 amino acids. V dropped 4 bases and J dropped 6; count of bases not matched to a gene: 15. The germline V gene encodes CDR1 SGHVS and CDR2 FQNEAQ.

The CDR3 loop reads CASSYGRGSAYGGYTF. For the CDR3, the DNA is TGTGCCAGCAGTTACGGCAGGGGGAGTGCCTACGGAGGCTACACCTTC. The rearrangement joins TRBV6-5 to TRBJ1-2; 7 bases fit TRBD1. The V segment lost 2 bases and the J segment 8 bases; nucleotides outside the gene matches: 14. This CDR3 is built from 16 residues. Germline V gene sequence: CDR1 MNHEY, CDR2 SVGAGI.

The chain joins TRBV7-8 to TRBJ2-7; D remains unclear. V was clipped by 4 bases and J by 3 bases, with 13 bases between them. CDR1 is SGHVS, CDR2 FQNEAQ, per germline. The CDR3 consists of 14 residues. The DNA for the CDR3 is TGTGCCAGCAGCTCTTCGACGGAACACTACGAGCAGTACTTC. Its protein product is CASSSSTEHYEQYF.

The rearrangement uses TRBV30 and TRBJ1-1, with D possibly being TRBD1 (5 bases). The CDR3 runs 14 residues. Germline assignment: CDR1 GTSNPN and CDR2 SVGIG (reference sequence). V gave up 2 bases and J gave up 2 bases, with 12 bases separating them. DNA of the CDR3: TGTGCCTGGAGTACCGGGACCGGAAACACTGAAGCTTTCTTT. Translated, it gives CAWSTGTGNTEAFF.